The 11 T cell receptor beta chains reported below all come from one sample, sequenced in a study of identical twins' blood T cells. One entry per CDR3 protein results from TCRdb running MiXCR on the 5' RACE reads. This sample yields hundreds of thousands of distinct CDR3 sequences, of which under 30% are seen a single time; 6% to 7% belongs to the top ten. The sequencing input was PBMCs. The receptors stem from a woman aged 18-50 years in good health.

The J gene is TRBJ1-2, the V gene TRBV4-1; 7 bases agree with TRBD1. The CDR3 is 15 amino acids. Looked up from germline, CDR1 is MGHRA and CDR2 is YSYEKL. Germline trimming cut 1 base from V and 6 bases from J; bases unmatched to any gene: 8. CDR3 protein: CASSQVTGTENGYTF. In nucleotides, the CDR3 is TGCGCCAGCAGCCAAGTAACCGGGACAGAGAATGGCTACACCTTC.

V is TRBV12-5 and J is TRBJ2-4; maybe TRBD2 (6 bases). Germline V gene data show CDR1 as LGHNT and CDR2 as FRNRAP. Trimming shortened V by 1 base and J by 5 bases, and 9 bases separated the two germline ends. The CDR3 sequence is 14 residues long. CDR3 sequence (DNA): TGTGCTAGTGGTTTGGGGACGGGGGAAAACATTCAGTACTTC. It codes for CASGLGTGENIQYF.

This clonotype was counted only a few times. V and J are TRBV9 and TRBJ1-2; weak D call: TRBD1 (5 bases). The CDR3 has 14 residues. Per germline, CDR1 SGDLS and CDR2 YYNGEE. Trimming took 4 bases from V and 4 from J, leaving 14 bases between them. The CDR3 coding sequence is TGTGCCAGCAGCTCCTTGGGGGGTCGCTATGGCTACACCTTC. It translates to CASSSLGGRYGYTF.

In this sample, this clonotype turned up a few times. The chain combines TRBV29-1 with TRBJ1-3, with 7 bases lining up with TRBD1. Unmatched junction bases numbered 3, after V lost 4 bases and J lost 0 bases. The CDR3 covers 14 residues. The germline V gene encodes CDR1 SQVTM and CDR2 ANQGSEA. The CDR3 DNA reads as TGCAGCGTTGGGGACAGTTACTCTGGAAACACCATATATTTT. Protein: CSVGDSYSGNTIYF.

In regard to this clonotype: A read error is possible here, since a much larger clone lies one base away. The rearrangement joins TRBV11-2 to TRBJ1-6; D ambiguous. CDR1 and CDR2 (germline): SGHAT, FQNNGV. Trimming stripped 4 bases from V and 14 bases from J, with 15 bases between. CDR3 size: 13 residues. CDR3 residues: CASSSRSGPSLHF. The CDR3 nucleotides are TGTGCCAGCAGCTCCCGTTCGGGTCCATCCCTCCACTTT.

This clonotype was seen only a few times. The chain recombines TRBV7-9 with TRBJ2-1; D not resolved. Germline CDR1 SEHNR, CDR2 FQNEAQ (reference sequence). There are 13 residues in the CDR3. Between the trimmed V and J ends, which lost 6 bases and 8 bases, there was a span of 14 bases. In nucleotides, the CDR3 is TGTGCCAGCAGTGTTCCCTGGGCGGATGAGCAGTTCTTC. Protein product: CASSVPWADEQFF.

The CDR3 DNA reads TGCAGCGTTGATCGGGGCGCCGGGGAGCTGTTTTTT. It codes for CSVDRGAGELFF. The chain carries TRBV29-1 and TRBJ2-2; either TRBD1 or TRBD2 may fit D (5 bases each). The CDR3 extends over 12 amino acids. The germline CDR1 and CDR2 sequences are SQVTM and ANQGSEA. With 3 bases removed from V and 6 bases from J, the gap between germline ends came to 8 bases.

The chain employs TRBV11-2 and TRBJ1-4; D perhaps matches TRBD1 (6 bases). Germline loops: CDR1 SGHAT, CDR2 FQNNGV. This CDR3 region has 16 residues. V lost 4 bases and J lost 7, with 19 bases in between. CDR3 region: CASSSILRGRREKLFF. The CDR3 nucleotides read TGTGCCAGCAGCTCCATACTCAGGGGTCGACGTGAAAAACTGTTTTTT.

This clonotype has more than one count but fewer than ten. CDR3 sequence (DNA): TGCAGCGTTACGCCTAACTTGCGGGGGGACCAAGAGACCCAGTACTTC. Its protein is CSVTPNLRGDQETQYF. The rearrangement uses TRBV29-1 and TRBJ2-5; TRBD2 aligns across 8 bases. Germline trimming cut 5 bases from V and 0 bases from J; bases unmatched to any gene: 11. Germline V CDR1 and CDR2: SQVTM, ANQGSEA. The length of the CDR3 is 16 residues.

This clonotype has just a few counts. A junction end diverges from the germline sequence, so it may reflect a read error. The rearrangement links TRBV2 to TRBJ1-2; 7 positions agree with TRBD1. Germline lookup yields CDR1 SNHLY and CDR2 FYNNEI. The CDR3 loop spans 13 amino acids. The CDR3: CAGSEFGAGGYTF. CDR3 coding DNA: TGTGCCGGCAGTGAATTCGGTGCAGGGGGGTACACCTTC.

J is TRBJ2-2 and V is TRBV7-3, with D perhaps TRBD2 (6 bases). The CDR3 runs to 14 residues. V shed 0 bases and J shed 6 bases, with 8 bases lying between them. Germline V lookup: CDR1 SGHTA, CDR2 FQGTGA. The CDR3 region has the DNA TGTGCCAGCAGCTTAACGGGGGGTCCCGGGGAGCTGTTTTTT. Translating gives CASSLTGGPGELFF. Full variable domain (remainder filled in from reference TRBV7-3 and TRBJ2-2): GAGVSQTPSNKVTEKGKYVELRCDPISGHTALYWYRQSLGQGPEFLIYFQGTGAADDSGLPNDRFFAVRPEGSVSTLKIQRTERGDSAVYLCASSLTGGPGELFFGEGSRLTVL.